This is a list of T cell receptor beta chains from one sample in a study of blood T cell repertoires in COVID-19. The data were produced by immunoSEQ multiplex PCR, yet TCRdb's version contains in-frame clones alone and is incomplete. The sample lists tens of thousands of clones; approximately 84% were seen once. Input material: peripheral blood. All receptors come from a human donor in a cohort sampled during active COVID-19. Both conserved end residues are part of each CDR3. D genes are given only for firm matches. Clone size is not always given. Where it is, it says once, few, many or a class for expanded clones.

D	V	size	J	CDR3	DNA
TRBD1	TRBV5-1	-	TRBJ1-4	CASSRQGGGATNEKLFF	TGCGCCAGCAGCCGACAGGGGGGTGGGGCAACTAATGAAAAACTGTTTTTT
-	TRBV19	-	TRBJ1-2	CASSIFGGPNYGYTF	TGTGCCAGTAGTATCTTTGGGGGCCCTAACTATGGCTACACCTTC
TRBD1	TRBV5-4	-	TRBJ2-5	CASSQDRASETQYF	TGTGCCAGCAGCCAGGACAGGGCCTCCGAGACCCAGTACTTC
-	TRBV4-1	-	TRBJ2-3	CASSQDWAGDTQYF	TGCGCCAGCAGCCAAGATTGGGCCGGAGATACGCAGTATTTT
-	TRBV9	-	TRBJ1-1	CASSVVGVGTEAFF	TGTGCCAGCAGCGTAGTCGGGGTGGGCACTGAAGCTTTCTTT
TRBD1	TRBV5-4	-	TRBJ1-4	CASSTTGVGKLFF	TGTGCCAGCAGCACCACAGGGGTTGGGAAACTGTTTTTT
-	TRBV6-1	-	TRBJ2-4	CASSSISGAKNIQYF	TGTGCCAGCAGTTCGATTAGCGGAGCCAAAAACATTCAGTACTTC
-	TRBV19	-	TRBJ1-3	CASSMGTRTGNTIYF	TGTGCCAGTAGTATGGGGACAAGGACGGGAAACACCATATATTTT
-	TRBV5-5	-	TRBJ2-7	CASSWGGGYEQYF	TGTGCCAGCAGCTGGGGAGGGGGCTACGAGCAGTACTTC
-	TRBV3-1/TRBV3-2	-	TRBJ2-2	CASSQDRGGELFF	TGTGCCAGCAGCCAAGATCGGGGCGGGGAGCTGTTTTTT
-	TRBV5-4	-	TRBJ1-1	CASSLHEADPEAFF	TGTGCCAGCAGCTTGCACGAGGCTGACCCTGAAGCTTTCTTT
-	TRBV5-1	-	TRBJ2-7	CASRPDRGGSYEQYF	TGCGCCAGCAGACCCGACAGGGGAGGGTCCTACGAGCAGTACTTC
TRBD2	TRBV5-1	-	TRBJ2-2	CASSLVAGGPTGELFF	TGCGCCAGCAGCTTGGTTGCGGGGGGGCCGACCGGGGAGCTGTTTTTT
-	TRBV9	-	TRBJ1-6	CASSPRGGHNSPLHF	TGTGCCAGCAGCCCTCGAGGTGGTCATAATTCACCCCTCCACTTT
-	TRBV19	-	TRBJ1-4	CASKREDATNEKLFF	TGTGCCAGTAAGAGGGAAGACGCAACTAATGAAAAACTGTTTTTT
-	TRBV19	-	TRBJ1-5	CASNQGPNQPQHF	TGTGCCAGCAACCAGGGGCCGAATCAGCCCCAGCATTTT
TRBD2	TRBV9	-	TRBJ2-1	CASSLISGGDNEQFF	TGTGCCAGCAGCTTGATTAGCGGGGGGGACAATGAGCAGTTCTTC
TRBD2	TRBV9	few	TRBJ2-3	CASSVGTSDNTDTQYF	TGTGCCAGCAGCGTAGGGACTAGCGACAACACAGATACGCAGTATTTT
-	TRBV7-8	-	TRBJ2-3	CASSSSRGDTQYF	TGTGCCAGCAGCTCGAGCAGGGGTGATACGCAGTATTTT
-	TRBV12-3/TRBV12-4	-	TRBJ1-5	CASSGQNNQPQHF	TGTGCCAGCAGCGGACAGAATAATCAGCCCCAGCATTTT
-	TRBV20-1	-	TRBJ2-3	CSASSPQGSTDTQYF	TGCAGTGCTAGTTCACCCCAGGGAAGCACAGATACGCAGTATTTT
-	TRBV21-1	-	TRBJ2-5	CASSIAGKVGTQYF	TGTGCCAGCAGCATTGCCGGGAAGGTCGGGACCCAGTACTTC
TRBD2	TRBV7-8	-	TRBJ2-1	CASTAGGAGAYNEQFF	TGTGCCAGCACCGCCGGGGGAGCGGGGGCCTACAATGAGCAGTTCTTC
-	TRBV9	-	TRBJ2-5	CASSVAWAHQETQYF	TGTGCCAGCAGCGTAGCTTGGGCCCATCAAGAGACCCAGTACTTC
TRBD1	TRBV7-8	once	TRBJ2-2	CASSVRQGLDTGELFF	TGTGCCAGCAGCGTACGACAGGGGTTAGACACCGGGGAGCTGTTTTTT
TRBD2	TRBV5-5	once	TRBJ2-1	CASSGKPTSGYNEQFF	TGTGCCAGCAGCGGGAAACCGACTAGCGGGTACAATGAGCAGTTCTTC
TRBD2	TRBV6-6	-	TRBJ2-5	CASSYRRAGGPETQYF	TGTGCCAGCAGTTACAGGCGAGCGGGGGGGCCTGAGACCCAGTACTTC
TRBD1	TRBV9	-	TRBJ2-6	CASSLRTGTVGPGANVLTF	TGTGCCAGCAGCCTTAGAACAGGGACAGTGGGGCCTGGGGCCAACGTCCTGACTTTC
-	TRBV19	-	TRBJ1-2	CASSMARGGAANYGYTF	TGTGCCAGTAGTATGGCCCGTGGAGGGGCAGCTAACTATGGCTACACCTTC
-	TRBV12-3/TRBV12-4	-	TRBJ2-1	CASSRPRYNEQFF	TGTGCCAGCAGTCGTCCGCGGTACAATGAGCAGTTCTTC
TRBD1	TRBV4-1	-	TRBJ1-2	CASSQARGQDYGYTF	TGCGCCAGCAGCCAAGCCAGGGGACAGGACTATGGCTACACCTTC
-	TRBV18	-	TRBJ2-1	CASHKGGNEQFF	TGTGCCAGCCACAAGGGCGGGAATGAGCAGTTCTTC
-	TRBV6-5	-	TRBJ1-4	CASSYSGATNEKLFF	TGTGCCAGCAGTTACTCAGGGGCAACTAATGAAAAACTGTTTTTT
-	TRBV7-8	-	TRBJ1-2	CASSLAVYRENYGYTF	TGTGCCAGCAGCTTAGCGGTCTACCGGGAGAACTATGGCTACACCTTC
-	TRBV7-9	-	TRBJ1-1	CASSPGGPGDTEAFF	TGTGCCAGCAGCCCCGGGGGGCCAGGGGACACTGAAGCTTTCTTT
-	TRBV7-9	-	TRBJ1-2	CASSLHGLGYTF	TGTGCCAGCAGCTTACATGGACTTGGCTACACCTTC
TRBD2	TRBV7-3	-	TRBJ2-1	CASSGLVGVGEQFF	TGTGCCAGCAGCGGACTAGTCGGTGTGGGTGAGCAGTTCTTC
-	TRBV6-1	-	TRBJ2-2	CASTLSQNTGELFF	TGTGCCAGCACCCTAAGTCAGAACACCGGGGAGCTGTTTTTT
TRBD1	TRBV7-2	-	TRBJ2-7	CASSPRQGTYEQYF	TGTGCCAGCAGCCCCAGACAGGGGACCTACGAGCAGTACTTC
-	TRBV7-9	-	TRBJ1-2	CASSVTGAAYGYTF	TGTGCCAGCAGCGTGACAGGCGCCGCGTATGGCTACACCTTC
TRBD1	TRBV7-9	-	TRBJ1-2	CASSPRGQGYGYTF	TGTGCCAGCAGCCCCAGGGGGCAGGGCTATGGCTACACCTTC
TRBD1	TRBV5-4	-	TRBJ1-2	CASSLAGQGFFGYTF	TGTGCCAGCAGCTTGGCGGGACAGGGGTTTTTCGGCTACACCTTC
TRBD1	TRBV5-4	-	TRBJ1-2	CASSLAGGDGYTF	TGTGCCAGCAGCTTAGCAGGGGGCGACGGCTACACCTTC
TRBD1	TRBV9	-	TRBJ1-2	CASSVAGDSYGYTF	TGTGCCAGCAGCGTAGCAGGGGACAGCTATGGCTACACCTTC
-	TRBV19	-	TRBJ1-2	CASSIQGNYGYTF	TGTGCCAGTAGTATTCAGGGCAACTATGGCTACACCTTC
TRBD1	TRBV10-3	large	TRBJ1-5	CAIGTGDSNQPQHF	TGTGCCATCGGGACAGGGGATAGCAATCAGCCCCAGCATTTT
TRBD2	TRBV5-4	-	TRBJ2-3	CASWQTGGGDTQYF	TGTGCCAGCTGGCAAACGGGGGGGGGAGATACGCAGTATTTT
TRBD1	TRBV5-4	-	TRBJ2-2	CASSLVRGRSGELFF	TGTGCCAGCAGCTTGGTCAGGGGGCGGTCCGGGGAGCTGTTTTTT
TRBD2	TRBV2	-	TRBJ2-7	CASSAWGGGRYEQYF	TGTGCCAGCAGCGCCTGGGGGGGAGGGAGGTACGAGCAGTACTTC
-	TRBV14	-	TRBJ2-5	CASSQVAGRGQETQYF	TGTGCCAGCAGCCAAGTTGCGGGGCGGGGTCAAGAGACCCAGTACTTC
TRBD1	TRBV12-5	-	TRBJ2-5	CASSSGQGRTKTQYF	TGTGCTAGTTCGTCGGGACAGGGGCGAACGAAGACCCAGTACTTC
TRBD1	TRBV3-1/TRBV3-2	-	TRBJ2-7	CASSPLGTAITTYEQYF	TGTGCCAGCAGCCCCTTAGGGACAGCCATTACGACCTACGAGCAGTACTTC
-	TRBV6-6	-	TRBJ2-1	CASSSGSPNNEQFF	TGTGCCAGCAGCTCCGGGTCCCCGAACAATGAGCAGTTCTTC
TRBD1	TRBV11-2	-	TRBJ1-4	CASSLDLGGTEKLFF	TGTGCCAGCAGCTTAGACTTAGGGGGCACGGAGAAACTGTTTTTT